These 26 T cell receptor beta chains came from one sample sequenced in a study of shared clonotypes between healthy human individuals (dated by TCRdb to 2020 to 2022). The receptor library was made with the immunoSEQ multiplex PCR assay. The table comes from immuneACCESS by way of TCRdb, which keeps in-frame sequences with V and J called. Part of the clones is missing from these tables; in studies checked, under half for an unresolved V gene and the rest for unknown reasons. Present in this sample are about 2.5 million clones, about 90% of which were seen just once. The ten largest clones represent around 0.35% of the sample. Sequencing was performed on naive CD4+ T cells from PBMCs. The cell subset or site label on this specimen signifies: CD45RA+ positively selected. The source is a man aged 18 to 30 in good health. Some clones in this sample may be carry-over from other donors' samples.

The rearrangement links TRBV6-1 to TRBJ2-6; D unresolved. The CDR3 sequence is 14 residues long. V was pared by 6 bases and J by 1 base, with 7 bases between. CDR1 and CDR2 (germline): MNHNS, SASEGT. Here the CDR3 DNA reads TGTGCCAGCAGGGGGTTTTCTGGGGCCAACGTCCTGACTTTC. It encodes CASRGFSGANVLTF.

The genes are TRBV9 and TRBJ2-6; the D gene is possibly TRBD2 (5 bases). In germline, CDR1 is SGDLS, CDR2 YYNGEE. This CDR3 is 15 amino acids long. V shed 3 bases and J shed 5 bases, with 12 bases lying between them. CDR3 coding DNA: TGTGCCAGCAGCGGACGGACTGGGCGGGCCAACGTCCTGACTTTC. Translating it yields CASSGRTGRANVLTF. The complete variable domain, with remaining parts taken from reference TRBV9 and TRBJ2-6, reads DSGVTQTPKHLITATGQRVTLRCSPRSGDLSVYWYQQSLDQGLQFLIQYYNGEERAKGNILERFSAQQFPDLHSELNLSSLELGDSALYFCASSGRTGRANVLTFGAGSRLTVL.

Written as DNA, the CDR3 is TGTGCCATGGGACCCTCGAACACTGAAGCTTTCTTT. Its translation: CAMGPSNTEAFF. This sequence joins TRBV10-3 and TRBJ1-1, with a possible D match to TRBD1 (5 bases). CDR1 is ENHRY and CDR2 is SYGVKD in the germline V gene. V shed 9 bases and J shed 1 base, with 9 bases lying between them. This CDR3 has 12 residues.

The V call is TRBV2, the J call TRBJ2-5; 9 nucleotides match TRBD2. Germline CDR1 SNHLY, CDR2 FYNNEI. This CDR3 is 14 amino acids long. V trimming: 6 bases; J trimming: 5 bases; junction bases outside the gene matches: 7. CDR3 nucleotides: TGTGCCAGCAGGAGACTAGCGGAGAGGGAGACCCAGTACTTC. Amino acid sequence: CASRRLAERETQYF.

The rearrangement joins TRBV30 to TRBJ2-1, with D possibly TRBD2 on 5 matching bases. The CDR3 has 18 residues. Per the germline V gene, CDR1 is GTSNPN and CDR2 is SVGIG (reference sequence). Trimming stripped 3 bases from V and 0 bases from J, with 21 bases between. The DNA of the CDR3 is TGTGCCTGGAGGATCGCAACAACGGGCGGAGGCTCCTACAATGAGCAGTTCTTC. This sequence encodes CAWRIATTGGGSYNEQFF.

This chain joins TRBV10-3 and TRBJ2-5; D might be TRBD1 (6 bases). The CDR3 totals 13 residues. V lost 2 bases and J lost 4, with 8 bases in between. Germline CDR1 reads ENHRY; CDR2 reads SYGVKD. The CDR3 sequence is CAISERGTETQYF. The DNA of the CDR3 is TGTGCCATCAGTGAGAGGGGGACAGAGACCCAGTACTTC.

The chain employs TRBV7-9 and TRBJ2-3; 10 bases fit TRBD2. Germline CDR1 SEHNR, CDR2 FQNEAQ (reference sequence). Unmatched junction bases numbered 6, after V lost 4 bases and J lost 5 bases. This CDR3 region has 15 residues. CDR3 nucleotide sequence: TGTGCCAGCAGCTGGGGACTAGCGATTGTAGATACGCAGTATTTT. This encodes CASSWGLAIVDTQYF.

This chain connects TRBV27 to TRBJ2-7; 8 bases are shared with TRBD2. Germline CDR1 is MNHEY and CDR2 is SMNVEV (reference sequence). Trimming took 7 bases from V and 4 from J; bases not matched to a gene: 6. This CDR3 is built from 13 residues. CDR3 bases: TGTGCCAGCAAATTCCGGGGGGGGTACGAGCAGTACTTC. Protein product: CASKFRGGYEQYF.

The rearrangement uses TRBV28 and TRBJ1-2; D perhaps matches TRBD1 (5 bases). The germline V gene has CDR1 MDHEN and CDR2 SYDVKM. Trimming pared 4 bases from V and 7 bases from J, leaving 10 bases between. The CDR3 extends over 12 amino acids. The CDR3 region is CASSSGAIGYTF. CDR3 coding DNA: TGTGCCAGCAGTTCCGGGGCCATTGGCTACACCTTC.

J is TRBJ2-7 and V is TRBV11-2, with D possibly TRBD1 on 6 matching bases. The CDR3 is 15 amino acids. V was pared by 4 bases and J by 2 bases, with 15 bases between. Looked up from germline, CDR1 is SGHAT and CDR2 is FQNNGV. The CDR3 DNA reads TGTGCCAGCAGCTACTTGCAGGGGTCAGCCTACGAGCAGTACTTC. Residues: CASSYLQGSAYEQYF.

To note about this clone: Other DNA sequences in the sample encode the same CDR3. The chain has TRBV30 and TRBJ1-5; no clear D. The germline V and J ends were trimmed by 0 bases and 5 bases, with 8 bases remaining between them. There are 13 residues in the CDR3. Germline loops: CDR1 GTSNPN, CDR2 SVGIG (reference sequence). Here the CDR3 reads CAWSVGLYQPQHF. DNA of the CDR3: TGTGCCTGGAGTGTCGGACTTTATCAGCCCCAGCATTTT.

The chain uses TRBV5-1 and TRBJ1-2; 9 bases align to TRBD1. V shed 3 bases and J 6 bases; nucleotides not matched to a gene: 6. CDR1 and CDR2 (germline): SGHRS, YFSETQ. The CDR3 length is 14 residues. CDR3 loop: CASSSPTGGDGYTF. CDR3 in DNA: TGCGCCAGCAGCTCACCTACAGGGGGCGATGGCTACACCTTC.

The gene calls are TRBV7-9 and TRBJ2-1; TRBD2 matches 7 bases. Losses at the gene ends were 3 bases for V and 8 bases for J; bases not matched to a gene: 10. Germline lookup yields CDR1 SEHNR and CDR2 FQNEAQ (reference sequence). This CDR3 has 15 residues. The CDR3 loop reads CASSFAGTKVHEQFF. DNA for the CDR3: TGTGCCAGCAGCTTTGCCGGGACTAAGGTCCATGAGCAGTTCTTC.

The gene calls are TRBV19 and TRBJ2-1; D unclear. There are 12 residues in the CDR3. V was pared by 6 bases and J by 13 bases, with 16 bases between. Germline CDR1 reads LNHDA; CDR2 reads SQIVND (reference sequence). CDR3 bases: TGTGCCAGTAGCCCCCCGAGGAGTATACAGTTCTTC. Amino acids: CASSPPRSIQFF.

V and J are TRBV5-5 and TRBJ2-1; tentatively, D is TRBD1 (6 bases). Germline V gene sequence: CDR1 SGHKS, CDR2 YYEKEE (reference sequence). The germline V and J ends were trimmed by 0 bases and 7 bases, with 14 bases remaining between them. There are 15 residues in the CDR3. Written as DNA, the CDR3 is TGTGCCAGCAGCTTGGCGGGGCAGGGGTGGAATGAGCAGTTCTTC. Protein: CASSLAGQGWNEQFF. Together with reference TRBV5-5 and TRBJ2-1, the CDR3 gives the full variable domain: DAGVTQSPTHLIKTRGQQVTLRCSPISGHKSVSWYQQVLGQGPQFIFQYYEKEERGRGNFPDRFSARQFPNYSSELNVNALLLGDSALYLCASSLAGQGWNEQFFGPGTRLTVL.

V and J are TRBV7-2 and TRBJ2-2, with D maybe TRBD1 (6 bases). Per germline, CDR1 SGHTA and CDR2 FQGNSA. V was shortened by 3 bases and J by 5 bases, with 10 bases between the two germline ends. The CDR3 contains 14 residues. This chain's CDR3 is CASSLRRGTGELFF. CDR3 coding DNA: TGTGCCAGCAGCTTGCGCAGGGGAACCGGGGAGCTGTTTTTT.

This chain links TRBV7-3 with TRBJ2-1, with D possibly TRBD2 on 5 matching bases. Trimming removed 3 bases from V and 1 base from J, with 10 bases in between. From germline, CDR1 is SGHTA and CDR2 FQGTGA. This CDR3 comprises 15 residues. CDR3 protein: CASSFGLVSYNEQFF. For the CDR3, the DNA is TGTGCCAGCAGCTTCGGACTGGTATCCTACAATGAGCAGTTCTTC.

The chain is built from TRBV5-1 and TRBJ2-1; D ambiguous. This CDR3 spans 13 amino acids. Germline assignment: CDR1 SGHRS and CDR2 YFSETQ. Deletions cut 2 bases from V and 3 bases from J, with 6 bases between. CDR3 sequence (DNA): TGCGCCAGCAGCTTCGACATCTACAATGAGCAGTTCTTC. This gives the protein CASSFDIYNEQFF.

This clone was recorded once. The genes are TRBV7-9 and TRBJ1-2, with a weak D call TRBD1 (5 bases). V shed 5 bases and J shed 1 base, with 11 bases lying between them. Looked up from germline, CDR1 is SEHNR and CDR2 is FQNEAQ (reference sequence). The CDR3 extends over 14 amino acids. CDR3 coding DNA: TGTGCCAGCAGCGAGCTGACAGATAACTATGGCTACACCTTC. It translates to CASSELTDNYGYTF.

The CDR3 DNA follows: TGCGCCAGCAGCTTGACAACTCCTTGGGGCCTAGGCCCAGAGACCCAGTACTTC. Residues: CASSLTTPWGLGPETQYF. The chain links TRBV5-1 to TRBJ2-5; a possible D gene is TRBD1 (5 bases). V shed 1 base and J shed 4 bases, with 23 bases lying between them. The germline gives CDR1 SGHRS, CDR2 YFSETQ. This CDR3 has 18 amino acids.

CDR3 amino acids: CASSLALSEKLFF. CDR3 nucleotides: TGCGCCAGCAGCCTGGCCTTGTCCGAAAAACTGTTTTTT. The rearrangement links TRBV5-1 to TRBJ1-4; D not resolved. CDR3 length: 13 residues. Germline CDR1 reads SGHRS; CDR2 reads YFSETQ. V dropped 4 bases and J dropped 8 bases, with 12 bases sitting between them.

The V call is TRBV4-1, the J call TRBJ2-5, with D maybe TRBD1 (5 bases). CDR1 is MGHRA and CDR2 is YSYEKL in the germline V gene. The CDR3 is 13 residues long. Trimming took 4 bases from V and 4 from J, leaving 10 bases between them. The CDR3 spells CASSPDMSETQYF. The DNA for the CDR3 is TGCGCCAGCAGCCCGGACATGTCAGAGACCCAGTACTTC.

This sequence joins TRBV27 and TRBJ2-1; a weak D match, TRBD1 (6 bases). The CDR3 sequence is 15 residues long. With 6 bases removed from V and 4 bases from J, the gap between germline ends came to 16 bases. Germline V gene data show CDR1 as MNHEY and CDR2 as SMNVEV (reference sequence). The CDR3 DNA follows: TGTGCCAGCAGGCGGGCGGTCGGACAGTACAATGAGCAGTTCTTC. Protein product: CASRRAVGQYNEQFF.

As regards this clone: The sample contains more than one DNA sequence encoding this CDR3. The chain couples TRBV5-1 to TRBJ2-3; TRBD2 agrees at 13 bases. This CDR3 comprises 15 residues. Trimming removed 3 bases from V and 3 bases from J; junction bases left unmatched: 1. Germline-derived CDR1 and CDR2 are SGHRS and YFSETQ. The CDR3 loop is CASSSLAGGTDTQYF. CDR3 sequence (DNA): TGCGCCAGCAGCTCACTAGCGGGGGGGACAGATACGCAGTATTTT.

The chain has TRBV28 and TRBJ2-7; 7 bases align to TRBD1. V trimming: 5 bases; J trimming: 5 bases; junction bases outside the gene matches: 9. The germline CDR1 and CDR2 sequences are MDHEN and SYDVKM. The CDR3 totals 14 residues. The CDR3 protein is CASSTSGTVNEQYF. CDR3 nucleotides: TGTGCCAGCAGTACGAGTGGGACAGTGAACGAGCAGTACTTC.

The genes are TRBV7-3 and TRBJ2-1; a possible D gene is TRBD2 (6 bases). The CDR3 consists of 16 residues. Trimming removed 4 bases from V and 9 bases from J, with 22 bases in between. CDR1 is SGHTA, CDR2 FQGTGA, per germline. CDR3 bases: TGTGCCAGCAGCTCCCCGGGGATAGCGGTTGGGGGTGAGCAGTTCTTC. Translated, it gives CASSSPGIAVGGEQFF.